This is a list of T cell receptor beta chains from one sample in a study of CD8 T cells in ankylosing spondylitis. One entry per CDR3 protein, called by TCRdb with MiXCR from the 5' RACE reads. The sample records roughly 490,000 distinct CDR3 sequences, roughly 5% being singletons. Sample: blood, either unsorted or a sorted T cell fraction (not recorded which). The source of these receptors is a male donor with ankylosing spondylitis. The CDR3 runs from the conserved cysteine through the conserved F or W. Each record gives: clone size, V gene, D gene, J gene, CDR3 length, CDR3 DNA, CDR3 protein. D genes are given only for firm matches. Not every row has a clone size; where given, it reads once, few, many or a size class.

abundance: few; v_gene: TRBV18; d_gene: NA; j_gene: TRBJ2-1; len: 13; CDR3nt: TGTGCCAGCTCACCTCCAGCCATCAATGAGCAGTTCTTC; CDR3aa: CASSPPAINEQFF
abundance: NA; v_gene: TRBV6-2/TRBV6-3; d_gene: NA; j_gene: TRBJ2-7; len: 16; CDR3nt: TGTGCCAGCAGTCCCCCCACGTATCATGGGGTCTACGAGCAGTACTTC; CDR3aa: CASSPPTYHGVYEQYF
abundance: many; v_gene: TRBV5-1; d_gene: NA; j_gene: TRBJ1-1; len: 16; CDR3nt: TGCGCCAGCAGGATGAGAGCGCTTACCATGAACACTGAAGCTTTCTTT; CDR3aa: CASRMRALTMNTEAFF
abundance: many; v_gene: TRBV7-8; d_gene: NA; j_gene: TRBJ1-2; len: 11; CDR3nt: TGTGCCAGCAGGGGCTATGATGGCTACACCTTC; CDR3aa: CASRGYDGYTF
abundance: many; v_gene: TRBV20-1; d_gene: NA; j_gene: TRBJ1-5; len: 15; CDR3nt: TGCAGTGCTAGGTTCAGCCTCGGAAGCAATCAGCCCCAGCATTTT; CDR3aa: CSARFSLGSNQPQHF
abundance: many; v_gene: TRBV28; d_gene: NA; j_gene: TRBJ1-1; len: 14; CDR3nt: TGTGCCAGCAGTGGGACCGGGGACACCTTCGAAGCTTTCTTT; CDR3aa: CASSGTGDTFEAFF
abundance: many; v_gene: TRBV4-3; d_gene: NA; j_gene: TRBJ1-2; len: 16; CDR3nt: TGCGCCAGCAGCCAAGATCGCGGGTCTCACCTGTACGGCTACACCTTC; CDR3aa: CASSQDRGSHLYGYTF
abundance: few; v_gene: TRBV12-3/TRBV12-4; d_gene: NA; j_gene: TRBJ2-1; len: 12; CDR3nt: TGTGCCAGCAGTTCCGTCACAGTGCGGCAGTTCTTC; CDR3aa: CASSSVTVRQFF
abundance: few; v_gene: TRBV10-3; d_gene: NA; j_gene: TRBJ1-5; len: 15; CDR3nt: TGTGCCATCAGTGAGTCGGTTGGTCCACAGGCGCCCCAGCATTTT; CDR3aa: CAISESVGPQAPQHF
abundance: NA; v_gene: TRBV30; d_gene: TRBD1; j_gene: TRBJ2-7; len: 13; CDR3nt: TGTGCCTGGAGAAATACAGGGGCCCGCGAGCAGTACTTC; CDR3aa: CAWRNTGAREQYF
abundance: few; v_gene: TRBV6-1; d_gene: TRBD1; j_gene: TRBJ1-5; len: 14; CDR3nt: TGTGCCAGCAGTGAACAGCAGGGGGATCAGCCCCAGCATTTT; CDR3aa: CASSEQQGDQPQHF
abundance: many; v_gene: TRBV7-2; d_gene: TRBD1; j_gene: TRBJ1-4; len: 15; CDR3nt: TGTGCCAGCAGCTCCCTAGGGGGCCAACAGTCAAAACTGTTTTTT; CDR3aa: CASSSLGGQQSKLFF